This record looks at one TCR beta chain sequence and its context. Its cognate antigen has yet to be identified. The junction does not match germline at one end; this may be a read error. The study was a case-control design nested within a healthcare worker cohort in London, UK, with weekly nasopharyngeal swab PCR tests and blood sampling. Healthcare workers were recruited during the week of the UK lockdown, between 23 and 31 March 2020, and followed weekly for up to roughly 15 weeks. To prepare the library, 5' RACE was applied. The instrument given in TCRdb is NextSeq 500. The TCR library protocol attached unique molecular identifiers to individual cDNA molecules to correct for sequencing error and PCR bias. Both TCR alpha and beta chains were sequenced, and tight co-correlation was observed between alpha and beta sequence abundances in each sample. On the study's bioinformatics: Decombinator V4 was used to annotate TCR sequences for V gene, J gene and CDR3. TCRs were defined as expanded if a significant change between any two time points was detected under a Poisson model with p below 0.0001. Abundances of TCRs were expressed as counts per million after normalisation to the total number of TCRs sequenced in each sample. MAIT TCRs were defined by TRAV1-2 paired with TRAJ12, TRAJ20 or TRAJ33, and iNKT TCRs by TRAV10 paired with TRAJ18. VDJdb, accessed 1 November 2021, was searched for CMV, EBV and SARS-CoV-2 annotated TCRs, excluding TCRs annotated for multiple antigens. In-frame beta chains were kept once TCRdb had trimmed the public reads at Q25 with fastp and called clones with MiXCR. One record per CDR3 amino acid sequence lists the most common genes and DNA. The V and J calls were determined by TCRdb, not by the authors. This sample is represented by about 42,000 distinct CDR3 sequences; around 6.9% of them were singletons. The top ten hold roughly 5% of the sample.

The data were obtained in a study of early T cells in non-severe SARS-CoV-2 infection (dated by TCRdb to 2020 to 2022). Notes on the research overall: Bulk RNA from unsorted whole blood was used for TCR sequencing, so alpha and beta chains could not be paired. Findings and caveats that apply to the study as a whole: Matching against VDJdb was skewed toward anti-spike CD8 responses, likely underestimated virus-specific expansions, and missed private and CD4 specificities.

Per the germline V gene, SGHAT is the CDR1 and FQNNGV is the CDR2. Its CDR3 holds 14 amino acids, cysteine through phenylalanine. Just CDR3 DNA is preserved here, 42 bases in frame from base 1. The sequencing sample was made of whole blood. The sequence joins TRBV11-2 to TRBJ2-3, and TRBD2 aligns with 7 junction nucleotides. The sequence came from an adult who was a healthcare worker with PCR-confirmed SARS-CoV-2 infection or an uninfected control (not recorded which). CDR3 protein: CTSSAGGSTDTQYF. The DNA sequence reads TGTACCAGCAGCGCCGGGGGGAGCACAGATACGCAGTATTTT.